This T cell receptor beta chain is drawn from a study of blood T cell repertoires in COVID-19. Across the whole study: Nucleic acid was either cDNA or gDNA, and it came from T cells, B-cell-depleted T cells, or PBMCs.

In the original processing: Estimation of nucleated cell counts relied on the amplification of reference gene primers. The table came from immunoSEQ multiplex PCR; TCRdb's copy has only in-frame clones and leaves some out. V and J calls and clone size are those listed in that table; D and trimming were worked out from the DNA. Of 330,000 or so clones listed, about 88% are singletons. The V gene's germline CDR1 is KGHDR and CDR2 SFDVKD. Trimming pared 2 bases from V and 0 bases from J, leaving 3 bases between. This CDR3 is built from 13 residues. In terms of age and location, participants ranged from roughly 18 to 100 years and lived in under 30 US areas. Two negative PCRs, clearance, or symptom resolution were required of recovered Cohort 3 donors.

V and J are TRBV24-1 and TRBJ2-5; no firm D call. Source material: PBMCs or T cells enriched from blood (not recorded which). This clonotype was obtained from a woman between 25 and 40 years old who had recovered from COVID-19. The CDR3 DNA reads TGTGCCACCAGTGATTCGTACCAAGAGACCCAGTACTTC. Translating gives CATSDSYQETQYF.